This T cell receptor beta chain was recorded in a study of blood T cell repertoires in COVID-19. This clone occurred once. Methods used by the authors: Amplifying reference gene primers gave estimates of nucleated cell counts. The repertoire was sequenced with immunoSEQ multiplex PCR; TCRdb's copy has only in-frame clones and lacks some. The V and J calls and the clone size are those of that table, but D and trimming were determined from the DNA. The data contain roughly 80,000 clones, 80% to 90% of them seen just once; the ten biggest clones take up over 15%. Per the germline V gene, CDR1 is SGHRS and CDR2 is YFSETQ. This CDR3 contains 15 residues. The ends were cut back, 1 base at V and 3 bases at J, with 11 bases in the middle.

The V and J genes are TRBV5-1 and TRBJ1-5; TRBD1 is a possible D gene (5 bases). Sequenced input: peripheral blood. The sequence was collected from a woman aged 55-69 years with acute or convalescent COVID-19. DNA for the CDR3: TGCGCCAGCAGCTTGATTCCGGGGGACAATCAGCCCCAGCATTTT. It codes for CASSLIPGDNQPQHF.